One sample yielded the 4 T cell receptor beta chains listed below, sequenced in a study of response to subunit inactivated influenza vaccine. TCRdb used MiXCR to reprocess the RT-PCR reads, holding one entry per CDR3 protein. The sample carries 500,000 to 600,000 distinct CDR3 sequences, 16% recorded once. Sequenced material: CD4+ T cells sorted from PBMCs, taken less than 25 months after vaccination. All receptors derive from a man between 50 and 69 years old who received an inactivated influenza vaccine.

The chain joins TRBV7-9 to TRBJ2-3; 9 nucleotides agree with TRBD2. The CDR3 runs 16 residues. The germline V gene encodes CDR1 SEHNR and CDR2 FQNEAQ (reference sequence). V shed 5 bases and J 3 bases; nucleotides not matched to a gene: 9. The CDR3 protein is CASSLAGGLATDTQYF. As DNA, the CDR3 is TGTGCCAGCAGCCTCGCTGGGGGACTAGCTACAGATACGCAGTATTTT.

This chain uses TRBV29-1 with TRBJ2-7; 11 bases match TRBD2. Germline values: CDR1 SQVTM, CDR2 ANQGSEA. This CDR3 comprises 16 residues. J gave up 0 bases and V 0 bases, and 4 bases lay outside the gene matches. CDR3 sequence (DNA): TGCAGCGTTGAAGATCGGACTAGCGGGTCCTCCTACGAGCAGTACTTC. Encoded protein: CSVEDRTSGSSYEQYF.

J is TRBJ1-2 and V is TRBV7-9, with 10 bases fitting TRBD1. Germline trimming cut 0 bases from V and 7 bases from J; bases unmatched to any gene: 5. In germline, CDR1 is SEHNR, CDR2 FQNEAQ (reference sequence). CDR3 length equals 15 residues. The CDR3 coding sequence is TGTGCCAGCAGCTTAGCTCTGGGGACAGGGGCTGGCTACACCTTC. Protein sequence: CASSLALGTGAGYTF.

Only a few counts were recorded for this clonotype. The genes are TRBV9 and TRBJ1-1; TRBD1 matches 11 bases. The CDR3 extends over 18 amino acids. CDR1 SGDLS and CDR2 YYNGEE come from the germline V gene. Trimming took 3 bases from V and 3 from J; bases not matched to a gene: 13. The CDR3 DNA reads TGTGCCAGCAGCGGAGGCCCTGGACAGGGGGCGCGATACACTGAAGCTTTCTTT. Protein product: CASSGGPGQGARYTEAFF.